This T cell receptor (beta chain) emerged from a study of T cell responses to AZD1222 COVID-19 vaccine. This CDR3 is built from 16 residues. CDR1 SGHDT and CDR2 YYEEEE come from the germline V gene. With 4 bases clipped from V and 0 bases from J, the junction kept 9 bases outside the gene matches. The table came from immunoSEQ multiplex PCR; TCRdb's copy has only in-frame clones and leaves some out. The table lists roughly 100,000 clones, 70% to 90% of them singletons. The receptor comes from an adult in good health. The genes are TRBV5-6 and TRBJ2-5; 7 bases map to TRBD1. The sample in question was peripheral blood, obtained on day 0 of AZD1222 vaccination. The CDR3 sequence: CASSRTGTANQETQYF. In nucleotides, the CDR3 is TGTGCCAGCAGCAGAACCGGGACAGCTAACCAAGAGACCCAGTACTTC.